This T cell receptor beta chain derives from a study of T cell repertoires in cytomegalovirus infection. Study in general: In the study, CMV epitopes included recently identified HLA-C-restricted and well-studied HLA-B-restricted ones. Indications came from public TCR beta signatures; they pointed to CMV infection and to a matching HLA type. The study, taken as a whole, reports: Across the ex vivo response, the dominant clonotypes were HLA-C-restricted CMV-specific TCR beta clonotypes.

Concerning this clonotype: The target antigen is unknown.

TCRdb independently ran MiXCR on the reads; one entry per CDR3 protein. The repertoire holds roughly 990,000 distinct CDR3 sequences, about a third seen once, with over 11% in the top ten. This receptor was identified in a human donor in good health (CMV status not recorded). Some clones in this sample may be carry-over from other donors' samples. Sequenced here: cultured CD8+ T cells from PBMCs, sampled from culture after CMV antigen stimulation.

The CDR3 region has the DNA TGTGCCACCAGCAGAGTAGGGACAGTAGAGACCCAGTACTTC. Protein sequence: CATSRVGTVETQYF. The J gene is TRBJ2-5, the V gene TRBV15; 7 bases agree with TRBD1. With V trimmed by 1 base and J by 4 bases, 3 bases remained unmatched. Germline V gene data show CDR1 as LNHNV and CDR2 as YYDKDF (reference sequence). This CDR3 has 14 amino acids.